This T cell receptor beta chain was obtained from a study of shared clonotypes between healthy human individuals. The study, taken as a whole, reports: Against clonotypes common to all four donors, non-shared ones had lower generation probabilities. Richness estimates generally favored naive over memory subsets.

Trimming took 4 bases from V and 1 from J; bases not matched to a gene: 2. The V gene's germline CDR1 is ENHRY and CDR2 SYGVKD. This CDR3 has 15 amino acids. CD4+ cells yielded CD45RA+ naive and CD45RA-negative memory subsets. To note about this clone: No antigen is known for it.

Profiling relied on immunoSEQ multiplex PCR, and the TCRdb table lists in-frame clones only, not all of them. The sample shows some 980,000 clones, 76% of them seen only once. The sequencing input was memory CD4+ T cells sorted from blood. Subset noted: CD45RA-negative fraction. The source is a young man in good health. V and J are TRBV10-3 and TRBJ1-1, with TRBD1 identical over 11 bases. CDR3 protein: CAISGTGGPNTEAFF. DNA of the CDR3: TGTGCCATCAGTGGGACAGGGGGCCCGAACACTGAAGCTTTCTTT.